Sequencing of this T cell receptor (beta chain) was carried out in a study of Graves' ophthalmopathy and Graves' hyperthyroidism. Study observations and caveats: Sensitivity of approximately 66% and specificity of 72.22% were achieved by the model that predicted ophthalmopathy progression. Blood shared most expanded thyroid clonotypes above 0.001 frequency.

None of the included patients had other autoimmune diseases, uncontrolled infections, pregnancy or lactation, as these led to exclusion. Diagnosis relied on clinical symptoms, serum thyroxine, TRAb, thyroid ultrasound and orbital computed tomography. RNA transcripts served as template for amplifying TCR beta CDR3 sequences. First-round RT-PCR employed HTBI primers, with a second-round multiplex PCR after it. From the multiplex PCR reads, TCRdb called clonotypes with MiXCR, one entry per CDR3 protein. The sample has about 220,000 distinct CDR3 sequences, 20% to 25% seen once. Germline values: CDR1 SNHLY, CDR2 FYNNEI. CDR3 size: 15 residues. Trimming shortened V by 9 bases and J by 9 bases, and 21 bases separated the two germline ends. This clonotype was recorded many times. Its matching antigen is unknown.

The chain carries TRBV2 and TRBJ1-6; D possibly corresponds to TRBD1 (6 bases). The receptor was isolated from a woman in her forties or fifties with Graves' ophthalmopathy. Specimen: peripheral blood. The CDR3 DNA reads as TGTGCCAGACCCGCCCGACAGGCTCTTTTTTCACCCCTCCACTTT. Translation: CARPARQALFSPLHF.